The 23 T cell receptor beta chains below come from one sample, sequenced in a study of TIL therapy for anti-PD-1-resistant metastatic lung cancer. As for time point: pre-treatment sample, taken before nivolumab and TIL therapy. Pleural nodules or supraclavicular lymph nodes made up most of the excised metastases sampled. The libraries were made with immunoSEQ v3. Profiled with immunoSEQ multiplex PCR; TCRdb holds only in-frame clones, not every one. Here the sample spans 45,000 to 60,000 clones, less than 75% being singletons. The source was tumor tissue, collected at baseline. These receptor sequences come from a person aged 25 to 85 with non-small cell lung cancer.

This clone was observed a few times. The chain has TRBV18 and TRBJ2-7; no firm D call. The V gene lost 6 bases and the J gene lost 0 bases, with 12 bases spanning the gap. The CDR3 runs 14 residues. In germline, CDR1 is KGHSH, CDR2 LQKENI. The CDR3 DNA sequence: TGTGCCAGCTCTATCAGTGCTCGCTCCTACGAGCAGTACTTC. This translates into CASSISARSYEQYF.

The genes are TRBV27 and TRBJ2-2, with 7 bases aligning to TRBD2. V trimming: 8 bases; J trimming: 6 bases; junction bases outside the gene matches: 3. CDR1 and CDR2 (germline): MNHEY, SMNVEV (reference sequence). This CDR3 comprises 12 residues. The CDR3 nucleotides read TGTGCCAGCGGTCGGGAGGCCGGGGAGCTGTTTTTT. Its protein product is CASGREAGELFF.

Ten or more counts support this clone. The V gene is TRBV5-4, the J gene TRBJ2-5; D is possibly TRBD1 (5 bases). V was trimmed by 1 base and J by 5 bases, leaving 18 bases between them. The CDR3 is made up of 16 amino acids. Per the germline V gene, CDR1 is SGHNT and CDR2 is YYREEE (reference sequence). As DNA, the CDR3 is TGTGCCAGCAGCTTGAAGGGGCAGGGTGGGATGGAGACCCAGTACTTC. This sequence encodes CASSLKGQGGMETQYF.

This clone was found once. The chain combines TRBV6-1 with TRBJ1-6; 10 bases are a match to TRBD1. Germline V CDR1 and CDR2: MNHNS, SASEGT. Losses at the gene ends were 5 bases for V and 6 bases for J; bases not matched to a gene: 4. There are 15 residues in the CDR3. The CDR3 spells CASSPGQGLNSPLHF. As DNA, the CDR3 is TGTGCCAGCAGTCCGGGACAGGGGCTTAATTCACCCCTCCACTTT.

V and J are TRBV6-1 and TRBJ1-4; 8 bases match TRBD1. This CDR3 spans 15 amino acids. After removal of 5 bases from V and 4 bases from J, the junction contained 6 bases not matched to a gene. Germline V lookup: CDR1 MNHNS, CDR2 SASEGT. The CDR3 reads CASSSWTGNNEKLFF. The CDR3 DNA is TGTGCCAGCAGTTCCTGGACAGGGAATAATGAAAAACTGTTTTTT.

The chain joins TRBV30 to TRBJ1-2; D gene ambiguous. Trimming left V 0 bases short and J 2 bases short, with 7 bases between. The germline V gene encodes CDR1 GTSNPN and CDR2 SVGIG (reference sequence). This CDR3 is 13 amino acids long. The CDR3 nucleotides read TGTGCCTGGAGTGTGGGTCTCAACTATGGCTACACCTTC. It translates to CAWSVGLNYGYTF.

The chain is built from TRBV5-3 and TRBJ1-2; D is ambiguous. TRBV5-3 is an ORF; its function is uncertain. Trimming took 0 bases from V and 1 from J, leaving 13 bases between them. This CDR3 has 16 amino acids. CDR3 loop: CARSLVPEFVNYGYTF. The CDR3 DNA reads TGTGCCAGAAGCTTGGTTCCAGAGTTCGTTAACTATGGCTACACCTTC.

This chain connects TRBV7-2 to TRBJ2-3; TRBD2 aligns across 7 bases. Germline-derived CDR1 and CDR2 are SGHTA and FQGNSA. J gave up 2 bases and V 4 bases, and 9 bases lay outside the gene matches. CDR3 length: 16 residues. CDR3 nucleotides: TGTGCCAGCAGCTCTCGACTAGCTAAGAACACAGATACGCAGTATTTT. Amino acid sequence: CASSSRLAKNTDTQYF.

This clone showed up just once. V is TRBV4-1 and J is TRBJ2-7; no definite D call. This CDR3 is 14 amino acids long. Germline CDR1 reads MGHRA; CDR2 reads YSYEKL. The ends were cut back, 3 bases at V and 9 bases at J, with 18 bases in the middle. The CDR3 coding sequence is TGCGCCAGCAGCCAGGTCCCAAGCCCCTCGGGGCAGTACTTC. Amino acid sequence: CASSQVPSPSGQYF.

This chain connects TRBV30 to TRBJ1-1, with D possibly TRBD1 on 5 matching bases. V gave up 2 bases and J gave up 5 bases, with 12 bases separating them. Germline V gene sequence: CDR1 GTSNPN, CDR2 SVGIG (reference sequence). There are 13 residues in the CDR3. Here the CDR3 DNA reads TGTGCCTGGAGTATAACAGGCCGGACTGAAGCTTTCTTT. This gives the protein CAWSITGRTEAFF.

This clone was recorded many times. V usage is TRBV6-5 and J usage is TRBJ1-1, with TRBD1 as a possible D gene (5 bases). The CDR3 has 12 amino acids. V lost 5 bases and J lost 5, with 9 bases in between. Germline CDR1 is MNHEY and CDR2 is SVGAGI. In nucleotides, the CDR3 is TGTGCCAGCAGTCGGGGGGGGACTGAAGCTTTCTTT. Translating gives CASSRGGTEAFF.

The V and J genes are TRBV7-2 and TRBJ1-2; 7 bases map to TRBD1. V lost 5 bases, J lost 2 bases, and 11 bases stayed unmatched. The CDR3 is 16 residues long. Germline V lookup: CDR1 SGHTA, CDR2 FQGNSA. In nucleotides, the CDR3 is TGTGCCAGCAGCGCAGGCAGACAGGGCTCAAACTATGGCTACACCTTC. Translated: CASSAGRQGSNYGYTF. The whole variable domain, filled in from reference TRBV7-2 and TRBJ1-2, reads GAGVSQSPSNKVTEKGKDVELRCDPISGHTALYWYRQSLGQGLEFLIYFQGNSAPDKSGLPSDRFSAERTGGSVSTLTIQRTQQEDSAVYLCASSAGRQGSNYGYTFGSGTRLTVV.

The chain couples TRBV6-5 to TRBJ2-1; 13 bases line up with TRBD2. V lost 2 bases to trimming and J lost 9 bases; unmatched junction nucleotides: 7. Germline values: CDR1 MNHEY, CDR2 SVGAGI. The CDR3 totals 16 residues. DNA of the CDR3: TGTGCCAGCAGTTACCGAACTAGCGGGAGGGCCCTTGAGCAGTTCTTC. It translates to CASSYRTSGRALEQFF.

V gene TRBV27 combines with J gene TRBJ2-1, with 8 bases lining up with TRBD1. The CDR3 is made up of 15 amino acids. The J segment lost 5 bases and the V segment lost 3 bases, leaving 6 bases of the junction unmatched. CDR1 MNHEY and CDR2 SMNVEV come from the germline V gene (reference sequence). Here the CDR3 reads CASSFRQGSHNEQFF. CDR3 coding DNA: TGTGCCAGCAGTTTTCGACAGGGGTCGCACAATGAGCAGTTCTTC.

This clone was recorded only once. The chain combines TRBV7-9 with TRBJ1-4, with a weak D call TRBD1 (6 bases). The CDR3 spans 16 residues. Trimming cost V 1 base and J 2 bases, with 11 bases left between them. The V gene's germline CDR1 is SEHNR and CDR2 FQNEAQ (reference sequence). CDR3 sequence (DNA): TGTGCCAGCAGCTTAGGAGAAGGGGGGACTAATGAAAAACTGTTTTTT. It translates to CASSLGEGGTNEKLFF.

This chain links TRBV4-3 with TRBJ2-7; D remains unclear. This CDR3 is 11 amino acids long. Germline CDR1 and CDR2: LGHNA and YSLEER. The V and J ends lost 0 bases and 12 bases respectively, with 9 bases between them. CDR3 loop: CASSQDRAMYF. CDR3 sequence (DNA): TGCGCCAGCAGCCAAGACCGGGCCATGTACTTC.

The sample holds a few counts of this clone. J is TRBJ1-1 and V is TRBV28, with D uncertain. Germline V gives CDR1 MDHEN, CDR2 SYDVKM. The CDR3 loop spans 14 amino acids. The V gene lost 6 bases and the J gene lost 6 bases, with 17 bases spanning the gap. The CDR3 DNA reads TGTGCCAGCAGCCCCTTCCACGCTAGCGCTGAAGCTTTCTTT. Translation gives CASSPFHASAEAFF.

This chain links TRBV5-1 with TRBJ2-7, with D possibly being TRBD1 (5 bases). The ends were cut back, 4 bases at V and 7 bases at J, with 15 bases in the middle. This CDR3 has 13 amino acids. Germline values: CDR1 SGHRS, CDR2 YFSETQ. The CDR3 loop is CASSPEAKGEQYF. The CDR3 DNA reads as TGCGCCAGCAGCCCCGAGGCCAAGGGGGAGCAGTACTTC.

The chain carries TRBV6-6 and TRBJ1-5; D is unresolved. The CDR3 consists of 12 residues. The germline V gene encodes CDR1 MNHNY and CDR2 SVGAGI (reference sequence). Trimming took off 8 bases at V and 12 bases at J, with 17 bases between the two ends. CDR3: CASGQSRERQHF. DNA for the CDR3: TGTGCCAGCGGTCAGAGTAGGGAGCGCCAGCATTTT.

The rearrangement uses TRBV6-6 and TRBJ2-4; D gene unclear. Trimming left V 5 bases short and J 12 bases short, with 11 bases between. Per the germline V gene, CDR1 is MNHNY and CDR2 is SVGAGI (reference sequence). This CDR3 spans 11 amino acids. CDR3 in DNA: TGTGCCAGCAGTGCCCGGACGGATCAGTACTTC. It encodes CASSARTDQYF.

The chain is built from TRBV5-4 and TRBJ1-2; maybe TRBD1 (5 bases). Germline V gene sequence: CDR1 SGHNT, CDR2 YYREEE (reference sequence). This CDR3 spans 16 amino acids. V lost 3 bases to trimming and J lost 7 bases, with 22 bases between them. CDR3 DNA: TGTGCCAGCAGCTCACGAGGGGAGATAGGAAATTTTGGCTACACCTTC. This translates into CASSSRGEIGNFGYTF.

The table lists this clone with a few counts. The chain uses TRBV28 and TRBJ2-7; a weak D match, TRBD1 (6 bases). The germline CDR1 and CDR2 sequences are MDHEN and SYDVKM. V lost 7 bases and J lost 2, with 15 bases in between. This CDR3 has 14 residues. This chain's CDR3 is CASTSDSRPYEQYF. Written as DNA, the CDR3 is TGTGCCAGCACTTCGGACAGCCGCCCCTACGAGCAGTACTTC.

This rearrangement joins TRBV13 to TRBJ2-5, with D unresolved. Between the trimmed V and J ends, which lost 3 bases and 3 bases, there was a span of 8 bases. This CDR3 contains 13 residues. Looked up from germline, CDR1 is PRHDT and CDR2 is FYEKMQ (reference sequence). As DNA, the CDR3 is TGTGCCAGCAGCTTCTTTGGGGAAGAGACCCAGTACTTC. Translated: CASSFFGEETQYF.